This T cell receptor beta chain was found in a study of technical replicates of blood from four donors. The assay was immunoSEQ multiplex PCR, and TCRdb's table has in-frame clones only and misses some. The repertoire holds some 47,000 clones, with 80% to 95% as singletons. The CDR3 sequence is 14 residues long. The germline CDR1 and CDR2 sequences are MNHNS and SASEGT. V gave up 3 bases and J gave up 7 bases; unmatched junction bases: 2. This TCR derives from a human donor in good health. Some clones in this sample may be carry-over from other donors' samples. The rearrangement uses TRBV6-1 and TRBJ2-1; the match to TRBD2 covers 11 bases. Sequencing was carried out using PBMCs. Here the CDR3 DNA reads TGTGCCAGCAGTGAGGCTAGCGGGAGGAATGAGCAGTTCTTC. Amino acids: CASSEASGRNEQFF.